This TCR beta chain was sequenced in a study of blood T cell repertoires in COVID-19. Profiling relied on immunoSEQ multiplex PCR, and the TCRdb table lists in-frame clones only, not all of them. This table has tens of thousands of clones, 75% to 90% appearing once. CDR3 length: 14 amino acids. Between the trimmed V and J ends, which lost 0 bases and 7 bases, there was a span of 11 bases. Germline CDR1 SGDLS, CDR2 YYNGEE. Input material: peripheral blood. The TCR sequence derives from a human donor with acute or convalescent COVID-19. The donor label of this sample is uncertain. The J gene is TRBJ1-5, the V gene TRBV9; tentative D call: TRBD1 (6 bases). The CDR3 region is CASSVAGEGQPQHF. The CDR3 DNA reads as TGTGCCAGCAGCGTAGCAGGGGAGGGCCAGCCCCAGCATTTT.